The 17 T cell receptor beta chains listed next were all sequenced from one sample in a study of blood T cells in healthy people across ages. A second roughly 7 to 11 cycle PCR used barcoded and J-beta primers. TCRdb used MiXCR to reprocess the 5' RACE reads, holding one entry per CDR3 protein. The sample carries 710,000 or so distinct CDR3 sequences, 22% recorded once. The specimen sequenced was blood. These receptors were taken from a man in his 70s in good health.

The chain combines TRBV12-3 or TRBV12-4 with TRBJ1-5; D is uncertain. The CDR3 covers 14 residues. Trimming took off 2 bases at V and 0 bases at J, with 5 bases between the two ends. The CDR3, as DNA: TGTGCCAGCAGTTTAACCGTTAGCAATCAGCCCCAGCATTTT. Amino acid sequence: CASSLTVSNQPQHF.

In this sample, this clonotype turned up a few times. V usage is TRBV11-2 and J usage is TRBJ2-5; D might be TRBD1 (7 bases). Trimming took 6 bases from V and 5 from J, leaving 22 bases between them. This CDR3 comprises 16 residues. The germline CDR1 and CDR2 sequences are SGHAT and FQNNGV. This chain's CDR3 is CASRWRDRTRGETQYF. Written as DNA, the CDR3 is TGTGCCAGCAGATGGAGGGACAGAACTCGCGGGGAGACCCAGTACTTC.

This clonotype came up a few times. V is TRBV7-2 and J is TRBJ2-1; TRBD2 matches 13 bases. Per the germline V gene, CDR1 is SGHTA and CDR2 is FQGNSA. V shed 2 bases, J shed 7 bases, and the junction held 5 bases outside the gene matches. The CDR3 totals 16 residues. The CDR3 loop reads CASSLYGTSGKNEQFF. CDR3 bases: TGTGCCAGCAGCTTATATGGGACTAGCGGGAAGAATGAGCAGTTCTTC.

The table lists this clonotype with a few counts. J is TRBJ2-1 and V is TRBV11-3; 9 bases are a match to TRBD2. This CDR3 comprises 16 residues. Germline V gene sequence: CDR1 SGHNT, CDR2 YENEEA. J lost 2 bases, V lost 1 base, and 3 bases had no gene match. CDR3 sequence (DNA): TGTGCCAGCAGCTTAGGTAGCGGGGGAACCTACAATGAGCAGTTCTTC. Translated: CASSLGSGGTYNEQFF.

This clonotype has more than one count but fewer than ten. This rearrangement joins TRBV4-1 to TRBJ1-5, with 10 nucleotides matching TRBD1. Germline assignment: CDR1 MGHRA and CDR2 YSYEKL. The CDR3 loop spans 16 amino acids. V lost 0 bases, J lost 9 bases, and 8 bases stayed unmatched. The CDR3: CASSQEVRDRGGPQHF. CDR3 coding DNA: TGCGCCAGCAGCCAAGAAGTCCGGGACAGGGGAGGGCCCCAGCATTTT.

This clonotype was seen a handful of times. CDR3 sequence: CASSLKGQIGNTIYF. DNA of the CDR3: TGTGCCAGCAGCTTAAAGGGACAGATTGGAAACACCATATATTTT. The chain carries TRBV7-9 and TRBJ1-3, with TRBD1 matching 7 bases. V dropped 2 bases and J dropped 3; count of bases not matched to a gene: 4. The CDR3 sequence is 15 residues long. The germline V gene encodes CDR1 SEHNR and CDR2 FQNEAQ (reference sequence).

The chain uses TRBV18 and TRBJ1-2; D might be TRBD1 (6 bases). Germline V gene sequence: CDR1 KGHSH, CDR2 LQKENI. Trimming shortened V by 3 bases and J by 6 bases, and 11 bases separated the two germline ends. This CDR3 is built from 13 residues. The CDR3 region has the DNA TGTGCCAGCTCACCCGCAGGGGTCGATGGCTACACCTTC. Its protein is CASSPAGVDGYTF.

V and J are TRBV5-1 and TRBJ1-1; D is uncertain. V lost 0 bases to trimming and J lost 3 bases, with 6 bases between them. Per germline, CDR1 SGHRS and CDR2 YFSETQ. This CDR3 region has 13 residues. Here the CDR3 DNA reads TGCGCCAGCAGCTTGGGGTCTGACACTGAAGCTTTCTTT. Residues: CASSLGSDTEAFF. The variable domain in full, with the rest retrieved from reference TRBV5-1 and TRBJ1-1, is KAGVTQTPRYLIKTRGQQVTLSCSPISGHRSVSWYQQTPGQGLQFLFEYFSETQRNKGNFPGRFSGRQFSNSRSEMNVSTLELGDSALYLCASSLGSDTEAFFGQGTRLTVV.

A few counts support this clonotype. Sequence at one end of the junction differs from germline and may be a read error. The chain joins TRBV6-1 to TRBJ2-4, with D perhaps TRBD2 (7 bases). CDR1 is MNHNS and CDR2 is SASEGT in the germline V gene. There are 14 residues in the CDR3. The CDR3 nucleotides read TGTGCCGGCAGTCAAGGAGGGGGGGAAAACATTCAGTACTTC. It specifies CAGSQGGGENIQYF.

This clonotype was picked up many times. The V and J genes are TRBV5-1 and TRBJ2-5; D unresolved. The V and J ends lost 0 bases and 1 base respectively, with 7 bases between them. CDR3 length equals 14 residues. Per germline, CDR1 SGHRS and CDR2 YFSETQ. CDR3 protein: CASSLVGSQETQYF. CDR3 DNA sequence: TGCGCCAGCAGCTTGGTGGGAAGCCAAGAGACCCAGTACTTC.

In DNA form, the CDR3 reads TGTGCCAGCAGCTTAGCGCCCCTAGCGGATAAAAACTCCTACAATGAGCAGTTCTTC. Its translation is CASSLAPLADKNSYNEQFF. V and J are TRBV7-2 and TRBJ2-1; 7 positions agree with TRBD2. The trim removed 0 bases at V and 0 bases at J, leaving 11 bases unmatched. This CDR3 has 19 residues. Germline lookup yields CDR1 SGHTA and CDR2 FQGNSA.

The chain employs TRBV14 and TRBJ1-3, with 7 bases fitting TRBD1. CDR1 is SGHDN and CDR2 is FVKESK in the germline V gene. This CDR3 is 16 amino acids long. V dropped 4 bases and J dropped 0; count of bases not matched to a gene: 6. The CDR3 DNA sequence: TGTGCCAGCAGCCTCAGGACAGGCCCCTCTGGAAACACCATATATTTT. It specifies CASSLRTGPSGNTIYF.

V and J are TRBV5-1 and TRBJ2-1, with D perhaps being TRBD1 or TRBD2 (5 bases each). The V end was cut by 2 bases, the J end by 7 bases, with 16 bases between. Germline assignment: CDR1 SGHRS and CDR2 YFSETQ. The CDR3 consists of 15 residues. CDR3 DNA: TGCGCCAGCAGCTTAGGGCATGGGGGTTTGAATGAGCAGTTCTTC. Translated: CASSLGHGGLNEQFF.

The chain is built from TRBV3-1 and TRBJ1-2; TRBD1 agrees at 7 bases. Germline values: CDR1 LGHDT, CDR2 YNNKEL (reference sequence). The CDR3 totals 15 residues. Losses at the gene ends were 4 bases for V and 5 bases for J; bases not matched to a gene: 10. In nucleotides, the CDR3 is TGTGCCAGCAGCCTCCCCGGGACAGACCTTTATGGCTACACCTTC. This encodes CASSLPGTDLYGYTF.

V gene TRBV6-5 combines with J gene TRBJ1-1; D gene uncertain. Trimming took off 6 bases at V and 1 base at J, with 15 bases between the two ends. CDR1 is MNHEY, CDR2 SVGAGI, per germline. There are 15 residues in the CDR3. The CDR3 coding sequence is TGTGCCAGCAGCCGCGGAGGAAGACCGAACACTGAAGCTTTCTTT. It encodes CASSRGGRPNTEAFF.

This clonotype was seen only a few times. This chain uses TRBV30 with TRBJ1-2; 7 nucleotides align to TRBD1. V lost 8 bases and J lost 4; bases outside the gene matches: 10. The CDR3 loop spans 13 amino acids. From germline, CDR1 is GTSNPN and CDR2 SVGIG (reference sequence). DNA for the CDR3: TGTGCCCTAAACGGACAGGCCTCCTATGGCTACACCTTC. As protein: CALNGQASYGYTF.

The rearrangement uses TRBV19 and TRBJ2-7, with D maybe TRBD1 (6 bases). Trimming pared 6 bases from V and 0 bases from J, leaving 15 bases between. The CDR3 consists of 15 residues. Germline assignment: CDR1 LNHDA and CDR2 SQIVND (reference sequence). The chain's CDR3 is CASRPTGLSSYEQYV. The CDR3 region has the DNA TGTGCCAGTAGACCTACAGGGTTAAGCTCCTACGAGCAGTACGTC.